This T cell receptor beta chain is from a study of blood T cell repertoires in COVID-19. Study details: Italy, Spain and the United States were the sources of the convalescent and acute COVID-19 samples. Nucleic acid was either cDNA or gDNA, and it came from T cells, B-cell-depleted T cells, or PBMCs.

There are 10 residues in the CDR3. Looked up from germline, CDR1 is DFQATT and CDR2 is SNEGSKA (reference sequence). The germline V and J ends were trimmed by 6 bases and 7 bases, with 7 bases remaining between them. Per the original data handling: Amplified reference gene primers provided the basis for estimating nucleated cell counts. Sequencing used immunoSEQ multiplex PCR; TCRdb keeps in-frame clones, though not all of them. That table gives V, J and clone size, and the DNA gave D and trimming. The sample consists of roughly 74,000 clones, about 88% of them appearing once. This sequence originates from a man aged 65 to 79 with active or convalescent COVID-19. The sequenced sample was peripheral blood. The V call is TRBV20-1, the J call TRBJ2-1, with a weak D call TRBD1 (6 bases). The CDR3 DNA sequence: TGCAGTGCACAGGGTAATGAGCAGTTCTTC. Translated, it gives CSAQGNEQFF.